The clone carrying this T cell receptor beta chain was picked up many times. Its antigen remains unknown. V was pared by 2 bases and J by 4 bases, with 4 bases of the junction left unmatched. In germline, CDR1 is SGHVS, CDR2 FNYEAQ. The CDR3 totals 16 residues. This specimen belongs to a study of T cell responses to AZD1222 COVID-19 vaccine. Study details: Pooling was applied to second doses at about 4 or about 12 weeks. Whole-study findings and limits: Donors were chiefly white British, with a greater number of females, and clonal diversity was perhaps underestimated. Vaccine-related CD4 TCRs covered spike, predominating at 160-218 and 743-854. Nearly half of spike-specific TCRs reportedly go after variant regions that carry no mutations.

Clones were sequenced by immunoSEQ multiplex PCR, and TCRdb holds only the in-frame ones, with some missing. The profile shows 75,000 to 85,000 clones, roughly 87% of them singletons. The sequence was obtained from an adult in good health. The chain combines TRBV7-6 with TRBJ2-2, with TRBD2 matching 10 bases. The starting material was peripheral blood, obtained on day 0 of AZD1222 vaccination. CDR3 residues: CASSLIASGGTGELFF. Written as DNA, the CDR3 is TGTGCCAGCAGCTTAATAGCTAGCGGGGGCACCGGGGAGCTGTTTTTT.